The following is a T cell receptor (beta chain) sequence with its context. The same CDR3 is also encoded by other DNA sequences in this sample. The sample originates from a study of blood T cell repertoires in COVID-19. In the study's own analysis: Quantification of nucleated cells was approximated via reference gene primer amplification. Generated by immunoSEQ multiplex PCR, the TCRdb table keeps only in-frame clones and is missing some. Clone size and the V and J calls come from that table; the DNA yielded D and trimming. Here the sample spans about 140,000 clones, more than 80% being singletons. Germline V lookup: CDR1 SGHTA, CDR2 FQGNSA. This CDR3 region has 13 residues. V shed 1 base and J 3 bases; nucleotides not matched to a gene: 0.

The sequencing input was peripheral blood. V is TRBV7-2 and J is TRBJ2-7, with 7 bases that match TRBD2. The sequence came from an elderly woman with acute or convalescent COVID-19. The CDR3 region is CASSLGGGYEQYF. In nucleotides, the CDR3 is TGTGCCAGCAGCTTAGGGGGGGGCTACGAGCAGTACTTC.